The 13 T cell receptor beta chains given below trace back to one sample, sequenced in a study of T-cell memory formation after mild COVID-19. TCRdb passed the 5' RACE reads through MiXCR, listing each CDR3 protein once. This table holds approximately 490,000 distinct CDR3 sequences, 20% found once. The sequencing sample was made of PBMCs or a T cell subset sorted from them (not recorded which). These TCRs come from an adult woman who had mild COVID-19 (a few samples of this study predate the infection). Cell type and time point are not known.

This chain uses TRBV3-1 with TRBJ2-5; tentatively, D is TRBD1 (6 bases). From germline, CDR1 is LGHDT and CDR2 YNNKEL (reference sequence). The CDR3 contains 14 residues. V lost 5 bases and J 9 bases, leaving 19 bases between the germline ends. The DNA for the CDR3 is TGTGCCAGCAGCAGGGGGTCGGAAGAGATGGCCCAGTACTTC. Translation: CASSRGSEEMAQYF.

The CDR3 region is CASNPGQLSTEAFF. In DNA, the CDR3 is TGTGCCAGTAACCCCGGACAGTTAAGCACTGAAGCTTTCTTT. V and J are TRBV9 and TRBJ1-1; a weak D match, TRBD1 (6 bases). This CDR3 comprises 14 residues. Germline loops: CDR1 SGDLS, CDR2 YYNGEE. V lost 8 bases and J 4 bases, leaving 18 bases between the germline ends. Looking up the rest from reference TRBV9 and TRBJ1-1 gives the full variable domain: DSGVTQTPKHLITATGQRVTLRCSPRSGDLSVYWYQQSLDQGLQFLIQYYNGEERAKGNILERFSAQQFPDLHSELNLSSLELGDSALYFCASNPGQLSTEAFFGQGTRLTVV.

V usage is TRBV20-1 and J usage is TRBJ2-4, with 9 positions matching TRBD2. The CDR3 runs to 18 residues. The germline V gene has CDR1 DFQATT and CDR2 SNEGSKA (reference sequence). The ends lost 5 bases at V and 0 bases at J; junction bases unmatched: 14. CDR3 region: CSAVLPAGGPLAKNIQYF. In nucleotides, the CDR3 is TGCAGTGCTGTTCTACCTGCGGGAGGGCCTCTAGCCAAAAACATTCAGTACTTC.

DNA for the CDR3: TGTGCCAGCAGTTTCGGGGGAACTAATGAAAAACTGTTTTTT. It yields the protein CASSFGGTNEKLFF. The J gene is TRBJ1-4, the V gene TRBV12-3 or TRBV12-4, with TRBD1 as a possible D gene (5 bases). The CDR3 spans 14 residues. V was trimmed by 3 bases and J by 1 base, leaving 6 bases between them.

This clonotype was observed at least ten times. This chain uses TRBV12-3 or TRBV12-4 with TRBJ1-3, with D uncertain. V was clipped by 4 bases and J by 0 bases, with 4 bases between them. The CDR3 is 13 residues long. In nucleotides, the CDR3 is TGTGCCAGCAGTTCCCTCTCTGGAAACACCATATATTTT. The encoded protein is CASSSLSGNTIYF.

The rearrangement joins TRBV13 to TRBJ2-1, with 11 bases fitting TRBD2. The J segment lost 5 bases and the V segment lost 3 bases, leaving 6 bases of the junction unmatched. CDR3 size: 16 residues. Germline loops: CDR1 PRHDT, CDR2 FYEKMQ (reference sequence). The CDR3 spells CASSFRLAGTHNEQFF. CDR3 coding DNA: TGTGCCAGCAGCTTTCGACTAGCGGGAACGCACAATGAGCAGTTCTTC.

This clonotype has only one observation. V usage is TRBV6-2 or TRBV6-3 and J usage is TRBJ2-2; D call uncertain. The CDR3 totals 14 residues. Germline V gene lookup returns CDR1 MNHEY and CDR2 SVGEGT. V shed 7 bases and J shed 2 bases, with 11 bases lying between them. The CDR3, as DNA: TGTGCCAGCAAAAAAGCGTCAAACACCGGGGAGCTGTTTTTT. Translation: CASKKASNTGELFF.

This chain connects TRBV27 to TRBJ1-1; TRBD1 might be the D (6 bases). This CDR3 spans 16 amino acids. CDR1 and CDR2 from the germline V gene are MNHEY and SMNVEV (reference sequence). Trimming left V 5 bases short and J 4 bases short, with 20 bases between. The CDR3 DNA reads as TGTGCCAGCAGTACGAACCCGCAGGGGCGAGGCACTGAAGCTTTCTTT. Its protein product is CASSTNPQGRGTEAFF.

The chain couples TRBV21-1 to TRBJ2-1; the D call in the table, TRBD1, was not verified against the DNA. TRBV21-1 is a listed pseudogene. The CDR3 is made up of 16 amino acids. The CDR3 nucleotides read TGTGCCAGCAGCAAAGAAGGGACAGGGGCCGCCAATGAGCAGTTCTTC. Translated: CASSKEGTGAANEQFF.

This chain joins TRBV6-2 or TRBV6-3 and TRBJ2-1; 7 nucleotides align to TRBD2. The CDR3 totals 15 residues. Germline V gene sequence: CDR1 MNHEY, CDR2 SVGEGT. V lost 6 bases to trimming and J lost 9 bases; unmatched junction nucleotides: 14. This chain's CDR3 is CASSDGRPAPGEQFF. In nucleotides, the CDR3 is TGTGCCAGCAGCGACGGGAGGCCGGCCCCGGGTGAGCAGTTCTTC.

Notes on this clonotype: Just one base apart from a much larger clone, this may be a read error. The rearrangement uses TRBV7-2 and TRBJ2-7; D unclear. CDR3 length: 13 residues. V dropped 6 bases and J dropped 0 bases, with 9 bases sitting between them. Germline values: CDR1 SGHTA, CDR2 FQGNSA. In DNA form, the CDR3 reads TGTGCCAGCAGGAGCAGGAGCTCCTACGAGCAGTACTTC. Amino acid sequence: CASRSRSSYEQYF. Full variable domain (outside the CDR3, taken from reference TRBV7-2 and TRBJ2-7): GAGVSQSPSNKVTEKGKDVELRCDPISGHTALYWYRQSLGQGLEFLIYFQGNSAPDKSGLPSDRFSAERTGGSVSTLTIQRTQQEDSAVYLCASRSRSSYEQYFGPGTRLTVT.

The genes are TRBV9 and TRBJ2-1; D perhaps matches TRBD2 (6 bases). There are 15 residues in the CDR3. V shed 3 bases and J shed 6 bases, with 16 bases lying between them. Germline V gene data show CDR1 as SGDLS and CDR2 as YYNGEE. The DNA of the CDR3 is TGTGCCAGCAGCGGAGGAGGCGGAGGGTCCAATGAGCAGTTCTTC. It is translated as CASSGGGGGSNEQFF. Based on the CDR3 plus reference TRBV9 and TRBJ2-1, the full variable domain is DSGVTQTPKHLITATGQRVTLRCSPRSGDLSVYWYQQSLDQGLQFLIQYYNGEERAKGNILERFSAQQFPDLHSELNLSSLELGDSALYFCASSGGGGGSNEQFFGPGTRLTVL.

The chain couples TRBV20-1 to TRBJ2-7, with 12 bases identical to TRBD2. This CDR3 contains 16 residues. With V trimmed by 3 bases and J by 3 bases, 9 bases remained unmatched. Looked up from germline, CDR1 is DFQATT and CDR2 is SNEGSKA (reference sequence). The DNA of the CDR3 is TGCAGTGCTAGCTCCACTAGCGGGAGGCGGGACTACGAGCAGTACTTC. It translates to CSASSTSGRRDYEQYF.